This TCR beta chain originates from a study of T and B cells in COVID-19 patients. Study details: The recovered patients had mostly mild to moderate COVID-19 with outpatient management. Overall study findings and caveats: Exclusive to the recovered cohort were 2,000 to 2,500 TCR clusters, about 29 of them with low generation probability. In COVID-19 patients, T cell receptor beta variable and joining gene use was reportedly strongly skewed.

Concerning this clonotype itself: Its antigen is currently unknown.

The CDR3 length is 16 residues. Germline V gives CDR1 DFQATT, CDR2 SNEGSKA (reference sequence). The V gene lost 3 bases and the J gene lost 1 base, with 17 bases spanning the gap. TRB rearrangements were amplified by multiplex PCR with BIOMED2 TRB-A/B primers. Using its own MiXCR run on the multiplex PCR reads, TCRdb lists one record per CDR3 protein. The table lists 3,000 to 4,000 distinct CDR3 sequences, roughly 30% of them singletons. Each TRB amplification used roughly 230-550 ng of genomic DNA from blood. The sequenced sample consisted of blood. This receptor was obtained from a human donor with active COVID-19. The donor label of this sample is uncertain. The chain combines TRBV20-1 with TRBJ2-3; D is possibly TRBD2 (6 bases). The CDR3 loop reads CSARRYLGGRTDTQYF. In DNA form, the CDR3 reads TGCAGTGCTAGGCGCTACCTAGGAGGGCGCACAGATACGCAGTATTTT.